The clone carrying this T cell receptor beta chain has a handful of counts. The antigen remains unidentified. The sample belongs to a study of T cells in Graves' hyperthyroidism and ophthalmopathy. Disease duration under 2 months; hyperthyroidism patients were aged 18 to 65. Study results and limitations: A model built on 13 V-J features separated ophthalmopathy from stable hyperthyroidism.

Using RNA transcripts as the source, TCR beta CDR3 regions were amplified. With the HTBI primer set, the TCR CDR3 went through a first round of RT-PCR. A single record per CDR3 protein comes from TCRdb applying MiXCR to the multiplex PCR reads. The repertoire holds under 700,000 distinct CDR3 sequences, 46% seen once, with approximately 8.2% in the top ten. The CDR3 is 16 residues long. Germline V CDR1 and CDR2: SGHTA, FQGTGA. The V and J ends lost 3 bases and 2 bases respectively, with 11 bases between them. The rearrangement links TRBV7-3 to TRBJ2-6; no firm D call. Sequencing was done on a sample of peripheral blood or thyroid tissue (not recorded which). The sequence came from a woman under 30 with Graves' hyperthyroidism. The CDR3 loop is CASSLATYTGANVLTF. The DNA for the CDR3 is TGTGCCAGCAGCTTGGCCACATACACTGGGGCCAACGTCCTGACTTTC.